This T cell receptor (beta chain) was identified during a study of cytomegalovirus exposure and HLA in healthy donors. For the study at large: Among around 170 million T cells, an earlier analysis found roughly 100 million unique TCR beta sequences.

The PCR made use of 60 Vbeta and 13 Jbeta primers. Only in-frame clones appear in the TCRdb table, and some are missing; sequencing was by immunoSEQ multiplex PCR. The sample carries about 170,000 clones, about 75% recorded once. While unrecorded immune exposures were likely, the donors were nominally healthy when sampled. Germline trimming cut 2 bases from V and 2 bases from J; bases unmatched to any gene: 8. Germline CDR1 and CDR2: MNHEY and SMNVEV (reference sequence). The CDR3 sequence is 16 residues long. This chain joins TRBV27 and TRBJ2-7; 8 positions match TRBD2. The receptor's source is a man aged 40-49 years in good health and CMV-seropositive. Sequenced sample: PBMCs. CDR3 amino acids: CASSLAPGLGTYEQYF. CDR3 in DNA: TGTGCCAGCAGTTTAGCTCCGGGACTAGGGACCTACGAGCAGTACTTC.